Included here is one TCR beta chain sequence, with context. The data derive from a study of tumor-infiltrating lymphocytes in primary liver carcinoma. It was unsorted whole blood that yielded blood RNA, and germline DNA was also extracted. TCR beta cDNA was prepared out of around 460 ng total RNA by means of a constant-region primer. ARM-PCR, slightly modified, supplied the TCR beta libraries through three nested multiplex PCR rounds. PCR rounds one and two used TRBV1-TRBV30 forward primers with a C-beta reverse primer for roughly 9 cycles each. TCRdb re-derived calls from the multiplex PCR reads in MiXCR, one entry per CDR3 protein. The profile shows about 320,000 distinct CDR3 sequences, more than 55% of them singletons. In germline, CDR1 is SEHNR, CDR2 FQNEAQ (reference sequence). The CDR3 loop spans 14 amino acids. V was cut by 5 bases and J by 3 bases, with 13 bases left in between.

The TCR comes from a woman in her 30s with primary liver carcinoma and hepatitis B virus infection. This chain connects TRBV7-9 to TRBJ1-2; a possible D gene is TRBD1 (6 bases). The sequenced material came from peripheral blood. The CDR3 loop is CASSPIRGDYGYTF. DNA of the CDR3: TGTGCCAGCAGCCCAATCAGGGGAGACTATGGCTACACCTTC.